Listed below are T cell receptor beta chains from one sample, sequenced in a study of blood T cell repertoires in COVID-19. Repertoires were generated with immunoSEQ multiplex PCR, while TCRdb's copy carries only in-frame clones and drops some. The repertoire holds about 83,000 clones, with around 84% as singletons. The sequencing input was peripheral blood. These receptors all come from a man aged 80 or over with active or convalescent COVID-19. The CDR3 runs from the conserved cysteine through the conserved F or W. Fields, in order: D gene, V gene, J gene, clone size, CDR3 protein, CDR3 DNA. D genes are given only for firm matches. Size values are once, few and many counts, or a class for expanded clones, and some rows have none.

d_gene: TRBD2
v_gene: TRBV5-6
j_gene: TRBJ2-1
abundance: .
CDR3aa: CASSLYGTSRNEQFF
CDR3nt: TGTGCCAGCAGCTTGTACGGGACTAGCCGCAATGAGCAGTTCTTC

d_gene: .
v_gene: TRBV3-1/TRBV3-2
j_gene: TRBJ2-3
abundance: .
CDR3aa: CASSRPQGTDTQYF
CDR3nt: TGTGCCAGCAGCAGACCCCAGGGCACAGATACGCAGTATTTT

d_gene: .
v_gene: TRBV30
j_gene: TRBJ2-4
abundance: .
CDR3aa: CAWSVGGPDIQYF
CDR3nt: TGTGCCTGGAGTGTCGGGGGGCCGGACATTCAGTACTTC

d_gene: .
v_gene: TRBV7-9
j_gene: TRBJ2-1
abundance: .
CDR3aa: CASSLDLTYNEQFF
CDR3nt: TGTGCCAGCAGCTTAGACTTAACCTACAATGAGCAGTTCTTC

d_gene: .
v_gene: TRBV5-6
j_gene: TRBJ1-3
abundance: .
CDR3aa: CASSSPIGVTGNTIYF
CDR3nt: TGTGCCAGCAGCTCCCCTATCGGAGTAACTGGAAACACCATATATTTT

d_gene: .
v_gene: TRBV18
j_gene: TRBJ2-2
abundance: once
CDR3aa: CASSPDRTGELFF
CDR3nt: TGTGCCAGCTCACCCGACAGAACCGGGGAGCTGTTTTTT

d_gene: TRBD1
v_gene: TRBV24-1
j_gene: TRBJ1-2
abundance: .
CDR3aa: CATSEPGGSYGYTF
CDR3nt: TGTGCCACCAGTGAACCAGGGGGTTCCTATGGCTACACCTTC

d_gene: .
v_gene: TRBV7-8
j_gene: TRBJ2-2
abundance: once
CDR3aa: CASSIGGNTGELFF
CDR3nt: TGTGCCAGCAGCATAGGAGGTAACACCGGGGAGCTGTTTTTT

d_gene: .
v_gene: TRBV5-4
j_gene: TRBJ1-2
abundance: .
CDR3aa: CASSSPRGTYGYTF
CDR3nt: TGTGCCAGCAGCTCCCCCAGGGGTACCTATGGCTACACCTTC

d_gene: TRBD1
v_gene: TRBV11-2
j_gene: TRBJ2-2
abundance: .
CDR3aa: CASRTGTGGAGELFF
CDR3nt: TGTGCCAGCAGGACCGGGACAGGGGGTGCCGGGGAGCTGTTTTTT

d_gene: TRBD1
v_gene: TRBV6-5
j_gene: TRBJ1-1
abundance: .
CDR3aa: CASSRQGGNTEAFF
CDR3nt: TGTGCCAGCAGTAGACAGGGGGGTAACACTGAAGCTTTCTTT

d_gene: .
v_gene: TRBV30
j_gene: TRBJ1-2
abundance: few
CDR3aa: CAWRDPGQIANYGYTF
CDR3nt: TGTGCCTGGCGTGACCCAGGACAGATAGCTAACTATGGCTACACCTTC

d_gene: TRBD2
v_gene: TRBV19
j_gene: TRBJ2-3
abundance: .
CDR3aa: CASSIASAGASDTQYF
CDR3nt: TGTGCCAGTAGTATAGCGTCAGCGGGAGCGTCAGATACGCAGTATTTT

d_gene: .
v_gene: TRBV19
j_gene: TRBJ1-5
abundance: .
CDR3aa: CASSPKRTGNQPQHF
CDR3nt: TGTGCCAGTAGTCCGAAGCGGACGGGAAATCAGCCCCAGCATTTT

d_gene: TRBD1
v_gene: TRBV18
j_gene: TRBJ1-1
abundance: .
CDR3aa: CASSPDRVATEAFF
CDR3nt: TGTGCCAGCTCACCGGACAGGGTGGCCACTGAAGCTTTCTTT

d_gene: .
v_gene: TRBV9
j_gene: TRBJ2-3
abundance: .
CDR3aa: CASSMRTSTDTQYF
CDR3nt: TGTGCCAGCAGCATGAGGACTAGCACAGATACGCAGTATTTT

d_gene: .
v_gene: TRBV19
j_gene: TRBJ2-5
abundance: .
CDR3aa: CASSQGIHETQYF
CDR3nt: TGTGCCAGTAGTCAGGGGATCCACGAGACCCAGTACTTC

d_gene: TRBD1
v_gene: TRBV5-1
j_gene: TRBJ2-1
abundance: .
CDR3aa: CASSSGTGPYNEQFF
CDR3nt: TGCGCCAGCAGCTCGGGGACAGGCCCCTACAATGAGCAGTTCTTC

d_gene: TRBD1
v_gene: TRBV14
j_gene: TRBJ1-2
abundance: .
CDR3aa: CASSHGTGVSYGYTF
CDR3nt: TGTGCCAGCAGCCATGGTACAGGGGTCTCCTATGGCTACACCTTC

d_gene: TRBD1
v_gene: TRBV9
j_gene: TRBJ1-4
abundance: .
CDR3aa: CASSVSGTGGEKLFF
CDR3nt: TGTGCCAGCAGCGTCTCCGGGACAGGGGGTGAAAAACTGTTTTTT

d_gene: .
v_gene: TRBV21-1
j_gene: TRBJ2-1
abundance: .
CDR3aa: CASRPYQAGSSYNEQFF
CDR3nt: TGTGCCAGCAGACCGTATCAGGCGGGGAGCTCCTACAATGAGCAGTTCTTC

d_gene: TRBD2
v_gene: TRBV5-1
j_gene: TRBJ2-1
abundance: .
CDR3aa: CASSSPGLAGQHSYNEQFF
CDR3nt: TGCGCCAGCAGCTCTCCGGGACTAGCGGGACAGCACTCCTACAATGAGCAGTTCTTC

d_gene: .
v_gene: TRBV7-9
j_gene: TRBJ1-4
abundance: .
CDR3aa: CASSNPGGVNEKLFF
CDR3nt: TGTGCCAGCAGCAACCCGGGAGGGGTTAATGAAAAACTGTTTTTT

d_gene: .
v_gene: TRBV5-3
j_gene: TRBJ1-1
abundance: .
CDR3aa: CARSNKINRDNPMNTEAFF
CDR3nt: TGTGCCAGAAGCAACAAAATAAACCGGGACAACCCCATGAACACTGAAGCTTTCTTT

d_gene: TRBD2
v_gene: TRBV10-1
j_gene: TRBJ2-1
abundance: few
CDR3aa: CASSAGGRNEQFF
CDR3nt: TGCGCCAGCAGCGCGGGAGGCCGGAATGAGCAGTTCTTC

d_gene: .
v_gene: TRBV4-1
j_gene: TRBJ1-2
abundance: few
CDR3aa: CASSLAGTTLYGYTF
CDR3nt: TGCGCCAGCAGCCTCGCCGGGACAACCCTTTATGGCTACACCTTC

d_gene: .
v_gene: TRBV27
j_gene: TRBJ2-5
abundance: .
CDR3aa: CASSTPRAGQETQYF
CDR3nt: TGTGCCAGCAGTACCCCCAGGGCCGGGCAAGAGACCCAGTACTTC

d_gene: TRBD1
v_gene: TRBV7-8
j_gene: TRBJ2-3
abundance: .
CDR3aa: CASSLDTGGLSPDTQYF
CDR3nt: TGTGCCAGCAGCTTAGACACAGGGGGCCTCTCCCCAGATACGCAGTATTTT

d_gene: .
v_gene: TRBV4-2
j_gene: TRBJ2-1
abundance: once
CDR3aa: CASSQGIEGFGSYNEQFF
CDR3nt: TGTGCCAGCAGCCAAGGGATAGAGGGTTTTGGGTCCTACAATGAGCAGTTCTTC

d_gene: .
v_gene: TRBV28
j_gene: TRBJ1-5
abundance: .
CDR3aa: CASSPSRGDQPQHF
CDR3nt: TGTGCCAGCAGTCCCTCCCGGGGGGATCAGCCCCAGCATTTT

d_gene: TRBD1
v_gene: TRBV6-6
j_gene: TRBJ2-2
abundance: .
CDR3aa: CASSPGTDRGELFF
CDR3nt: TGTGCCAGCAGTCCGGGGACAGACAGGGGGGAGCTGTTTTTT

d_gene: .
v_gene: TRBV7-8
j_gene: TRBJ1-2
abundance: few
CDR3aa: CASSPNRDLAF
CDR3nt: TGTGCCAGCAGCCCTAACAGGGATTTAGCCTTC

d_gene: .
v_gene: TRBV4-1
j_gene: TRBJ2-3
abundance: .
CDR3aa: CASRAGERRGTDTQYF
CDR3nt: TGCGCCAGCAGGGCCGGCGAGCGGAGGGGCACAGATACGCAGTATTTT

d_gene: TRBD1
v_gene: TRBV5-6
j_gene: TRBJ1-1
abundance: .
CDR3aa: CASSLGPSGQGVNTEAFF
CDR3nt: TGTGCCAGCAGCTTGGGTCCCTCCGGACAGGGGGTGAACACTGAAGCTTTCTTT

d_gene: .
v_gene: TRBV14
j_gene: TRBJ1-1
abundance: .
CDR3aa: CASSQDLGGSAMNTEAFF
CDR3nt: TGTGCCAGCAGCCAAGATTTAGGTGGGAGCGCTATGAACACTGAAGCTTTCTTT

d_gene: .
v_gene: TRBV4-1
j_gene: TRBJ1-5
abundance: .
CDR3aa: CASSQVREGPQHF
CDR3nt: TGCGCCAGCAGCCAAGTAAGGGAGGGGCCCCAGCATTTT

d_gene: .
v_gene: TRBV19
j_gene: TRBJ1-2
abundance: .
CDR3aa: CASSPEGDYGYTF
CDR3nt: TGTGCCAGTAGCCCCGAAGGAGACTATGGCTACACCTTC

d_gene: .
v_gene: TRBV10-3
j_gene: TRBJ2-2
abundance: once
CDR3aa: CAINRTPTGELFF
CDR3nt: TGTGCCATCAATCGGACTCCCACCGGGGAGCTGTTTTTT

d_gene: .
v_gene: TRBV19
j_gene: TRBJ2-1
abundance: .
CDR3aa: CASRTSSVWGNEQFF
CDR3nt: TGTGCCAGTAGAACATCTAGCGTTTGGGGCAATGAGCAGTTCTTC

d_gene: .
v_gene: TRBV3-1/TRBV3-2
j_gene: TRBJ1-1
abundance: .
CDR3aa: CASRGGTEAFF
CDR3nt: TGTGCCAGCAGAGGAGGCACTGAAGCTTTCTTT

d_gene: .
v_gene: TRBV11-3
j_gene: TRBJ1-1
abundance: .
CDR3aa: CASSRRGQTEAFF
CDR3nt: TGTGCCAGCAGTCGGCGAGGTCAAACTGAAGCTTTCTTT

d_gene: .
v_gene: TRBV30
j_gene: TRBJ1-6
abundance: .
CDR3aa: CAWRGFRDSPLHF
CDR3nt: TGTGCCTGGAGGGGGTTCAGGGATTCACCCCTCCACTTT

d_gene: TRBD1
v_gene: TRBV12-3/TRBV12-4
j_gene: TRBJ2-3
abundance: .
CDR3aa: CASSWDRADTQYF
CDR3nt: TGTGCCAGCAGTTGGGACAGGGCAGATACGCAGTATTTT

d_gene: .
v_gene: TRBV6-5
j_gene: TRBJ1-1
abundance: .
CDR3aa: CASSHLNTEAFF
CDR3nt: TGTGCCAGCAGCCATCTGAACACTGAAGCTTTCTTT

d_gene: .
v_gene: TRBV4-2
j_gene: TRBJ1-1
abundance: .
CDR3aa: CASSQKRVSNTEAFF
CDR3nt: TGTGCCAGCAGCCAAAAACGGGTCAGTAACACTGAAGCTTTCTTT

d_gene: TRBD1
v_gene: TRBV5-1
j_gene: TRBJ2-3
abundance: few
CDR3aa: CASSLTGTGGTDTQYF
CDR3nt: TGCGCCAGCAGTTTGACCGGGACAGGGGGCACAGATACGCAGTATTTT

d_gene: .
v_gene: TRBV9
j_gene: TRBJ1-2
abundance: .
CDR3aa: CASSVEGLIGYTF
CDR3nt: TGTGCCAGCAGCGTAGAAGGACTTATAGGCTACACCTTC

d_gene: TRBD1
v_gene: TRBV7-9
j_gene: TRBJ1-1
abundance: .
CDR3aa: CASSRQGYTEAFF
CDR3nt: TGTGCCAGCAGCAGACAGGGGTACACTGAAGCTTTCTTT

d_gene: TRBD1
v_gene: TRBV5-4
j_gene: TRBJ2-4
abundance: .
CDR3aa: CASSSGTVKNIQYF
CDR3nt: TGTGCCAGCAGCTCCGGGACAGTCAAAAACATTCAGTACTTC

d_gene: .
v_gene: TRBV4-1
j_gene: TRBJ1-5
abundance: .
CDR3aa: CASSQEYPTVNQPQHF
CDR3nt: TGCGCCAGCAGCCAAGAGTACCCGACAGTCAATCAGCCCCAGCATTTT

d_gene: TRBD2
v_gene: TRBV9
j_gene: TRBJ2-5
abundance: .
CDR3aa: CASSLGLAGGLETQYF
CDR3nt: TGTGCCAGCAGCCTCGGACTAGCGGGGGGTTTAGAGACCCAGTACTTC

d_gene: .
v_gene: TRBV5-1
j_gene: TRBJ2-6
abundance: .
CDR3aa: CASSNQGSGANVLTF
CDR3nt: TGCGCCAGCAGCAACCAGGGGTCTGGGGCCAACGTCCTGACTTTC